This is a list of T cell receptor beta chains from one sample in a study of ipilimumab plus nivolumab after autologous stem cell transplantation. Sequenced by immunoSEQ multiplex PCR; TCRdb stores in-frame clones only, minus some. The sample yields more than 15,000 clones, 70% to 85% seen once. Sequenced here: PBMCs, sampled in a trial of ipilimumab plus nivolumab as post-transplant consolidation. The source is a male donor with diffuse large B-cell lymphoma. Both conserved end residues are part of each CDR3. D genes are given only for firm matches. Size is stated for part of the rows, as once, few or many counts, or as a class when the clone is expanded.

V gene: TRBV27
J gene: TRBJ2-5
clone size: NA
D gene: TRBD1
CDR3 protein: CASSSQSGTGLFYQETQYF
CDR3 DNA: TGTGCCAGCAGTTCCCAATCCGGGACAGGCCTATTCTACCAAGAGACCCAGTACTTC

V gene: TRBV5-4
J gene: TRBJ2-1
clone size: NA
D gene: NA
CDR3 protein: CASSLANEQFF
CDR3 DNA: TGTGCCAGCAGCTTAGCGAATGAGCAGTTCTTC

V gene: TRBV7-2
J gene: TRBJ2-1
clone size: NA
D gene: TRBD2
CDR3 protein: CASSLVSGTSGASWVEQFF
CDR3 DNA: TGTGCCAGCAGCTTAGTTTCCGGGACTAGCGGGGCGTCCTGGGTTGAGCAGTTCTTC

V gene: TRBV7-6
J gene: TRBJ2-7
clone size: once
D gene: NA
CDR3 protein: CASSSSPPTGLHSYEQYF
CDR3 DNA: TGTGCCAGCAGCTCATCCCCACCAACAGGGCTACACTCCTACGAGCAGTACTTC

V gene: TRBV6-1
J gene: TRBJ2-7
clone size: NA
D gene: NA
CDR3 protein: CASGGRGITYEQYF
CDR3 DNA: TGTGCCAGTGGGGGTAGGGGGATTACCTACGAGCAGTACTTC

V gene: TRBV9
J gene: TRBJ2-3
clone size: NA
D gene: TRBD2
CDR3 protein: CASSVLGLAGTDTQYF
CDR3 DNA: TGTGCCAGCAGCGTATTGGGACTAGCGGGCACAGATACGCAGTATTTT

V gene: TRBV6-1
J gene: TRBJ1-3
clone size: few
D gene: NA
CDR3 protein: CASSEGVKAGGNTIYF
CDR3 DNA: TGTGCCAGCAGTGAAGGCGTCAAAGCAGGAGGAAACACCATATATTTT

V gene: TRBV4-1
J gene: TRBJ1-3
clone size: NA
D gene: NA
CDR3 protein: CASSQILSGNTIYF
CDR3 DNA: TGCGCCAGCAGCCAAATACTTTCTGGAAACACCATATATTTT

V gene: TRBV11-1
J gene: TRBJ2-7
clone size: NA
D gene: NA
CDR3 protein: CASSLGRGLSYEQYF
CDR3 DNA: TGTGCCAGCAGCTTAGGGCGGGGACTTTCCTACGAGCAGTACTTC

V gene: TRBV5-4
J gene: TRBJ2-2
clone size: NA
D gene: TRBD2
CDR3 protein: CASTPIAGGPGELFF
CDR3 DNA: TGTGCCAGCACCCCTATAGCGGGAGGTCCCGGGGAGCTGTTTTTT

V gene: TRBV18
J gene: TRBJ2-3
clone size: NA
D gene: TRBD1
CDR3 protein: CASSNFGPPRTGGSTDTQYF
CDR3 DNA: TGTGCCAGCTCTAACTTTGGCCCGCCGAGAACAGGGGGAAGCACAGATACGCAGTATTTT

V gene: TRBV6-1
J gene: TRBJ2-7
clone size: few
D gene: TRBD2
CDR3 protein: CASSESGGGRFEQYF
CDR3 DNA: TGTGCCAGCAGTGAATCTGGCGGGGGGCGCTTCGAGCAGTACTTC